This T cell receptor (beta chain) was observed in a study of identical twins. General study results and limits: Within beta out-of-frame sequences, the excess sharing observed between twins was weaker.

Germline V gene sequence: CDR1 SEHNR, CDR2 FQNEAQ (reference sequence). V was pared by 6 bases and J by 3 bases, with 14 bases between. This CDR3 has 15 residues. TCRdb itself ran the 5' RACE reads through MiXCR, one entry per CDR3 protein. The sample holds around 300,000 distinct CDR3 sequences, under 9.5% seen once. With no exceptions, donors were healthy Caucasians. This clonotype showed up many times. Its antigen is as yet unknown. These data are also associated with another study on yellow fever vaccine responses in identical twins.

Sequenced: memory (CD45RO+) T cells sorted from blood. The clonotype originates from a woman in her late teens or twenties in good health. This rearrangement joins TRBV7-9 to TRBJ2-2; D remains ambiguous. CDR3 sequence reads: CASRRESGYTGELFF. CDR3 sequence (DNA): TGTGCCAGCAGACGCGAATCAGGATACACCGGGGAGCTGTTTTTT.